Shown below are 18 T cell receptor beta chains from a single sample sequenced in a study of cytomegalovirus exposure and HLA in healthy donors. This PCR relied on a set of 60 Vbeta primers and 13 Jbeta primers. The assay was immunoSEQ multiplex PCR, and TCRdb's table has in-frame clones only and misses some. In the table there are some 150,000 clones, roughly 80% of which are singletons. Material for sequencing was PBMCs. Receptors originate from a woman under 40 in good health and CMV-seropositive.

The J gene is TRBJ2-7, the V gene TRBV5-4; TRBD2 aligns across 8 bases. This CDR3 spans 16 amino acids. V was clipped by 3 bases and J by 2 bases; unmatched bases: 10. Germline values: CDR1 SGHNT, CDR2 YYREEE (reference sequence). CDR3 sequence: CASSSWTGGAPYEQYF. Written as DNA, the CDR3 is TGTGCCAGCAGCTCCTGGACGGGGGGGGCCCCCTACGAGCAGTACTTC.

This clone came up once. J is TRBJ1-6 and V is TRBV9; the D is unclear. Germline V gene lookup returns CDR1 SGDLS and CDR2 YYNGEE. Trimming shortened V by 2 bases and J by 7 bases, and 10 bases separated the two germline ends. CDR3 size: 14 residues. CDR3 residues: CASSVTGGNSPLHF. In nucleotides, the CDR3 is TGTGCCAGCAGCGTCACCGGCGGAAATTCACCCCTCCACTTT. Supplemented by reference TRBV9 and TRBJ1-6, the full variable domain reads DSGVTQTPKHLITATGQRVTLRCSPRSGDLSVYWYQQSLDQGLQFLIQYYNGEERAKGNILERFSAQQFPDLHSELNLSSLELGDSALYFCASSVTGGNSPLHFGNGTRLTVT.

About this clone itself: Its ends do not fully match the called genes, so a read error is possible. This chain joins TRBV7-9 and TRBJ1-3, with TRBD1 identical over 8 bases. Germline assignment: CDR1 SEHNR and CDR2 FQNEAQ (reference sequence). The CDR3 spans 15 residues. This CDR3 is CSSSTGQGRGNTIYF. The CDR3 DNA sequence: TGTTCCAGCAGCACCGGACAGGGTCGAGGAAACACCATATATTTT.

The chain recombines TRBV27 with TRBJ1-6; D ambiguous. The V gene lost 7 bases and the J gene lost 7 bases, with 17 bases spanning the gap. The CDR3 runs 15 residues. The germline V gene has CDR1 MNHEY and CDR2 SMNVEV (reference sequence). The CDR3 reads CASTHRANFNSPLHF. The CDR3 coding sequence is TGTGCCAGCACCCACAGAGCTAATTTCAATTCACCCCTCCACTTT.

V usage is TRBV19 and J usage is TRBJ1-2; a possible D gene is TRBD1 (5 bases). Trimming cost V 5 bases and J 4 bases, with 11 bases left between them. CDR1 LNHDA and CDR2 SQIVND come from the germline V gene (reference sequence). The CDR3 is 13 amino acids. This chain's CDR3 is CASSPRQPYGYTF. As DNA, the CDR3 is TGTGCCAGTAGTCCCCGACAGCCCTATGGCTACACCTTC.

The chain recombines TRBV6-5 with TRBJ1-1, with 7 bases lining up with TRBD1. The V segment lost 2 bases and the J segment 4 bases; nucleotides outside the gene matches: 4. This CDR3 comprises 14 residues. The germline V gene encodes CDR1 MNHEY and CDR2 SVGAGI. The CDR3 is CASSYLGGSTEAFF. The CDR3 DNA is TGTGCCAGCAGTTACCTAGGGGGCTCCACTGAAGCTTTCTTT.

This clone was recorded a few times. The CDR3 is CASSPRWGASTDTQYF. For the CDR3, the DNA is TGTGCCAGCAGCCCACGGTGGGGAGCCAGCACAGATACGCAGTATTTT. The genes are TRBV5-6 and TRBJ2-3; possible D gene TRBD2, 5 bases. The CDR3 has 16 amino acids. With 4 bases removed from V and 0 bases from J, the gap between germline ends came to 15 bases. CDR1 and CDR2 from the germline V gene are SGHDT and YYEEEE.

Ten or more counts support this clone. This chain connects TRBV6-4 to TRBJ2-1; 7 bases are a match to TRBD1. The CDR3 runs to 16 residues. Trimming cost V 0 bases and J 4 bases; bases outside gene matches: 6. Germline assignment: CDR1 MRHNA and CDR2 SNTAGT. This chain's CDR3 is CASSDSSRGPYNEQFF. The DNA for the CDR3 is TGTGCCAGCAGTGACTCTTCAAGGGGGCCTTACAATGAGCAGTTCTTC.

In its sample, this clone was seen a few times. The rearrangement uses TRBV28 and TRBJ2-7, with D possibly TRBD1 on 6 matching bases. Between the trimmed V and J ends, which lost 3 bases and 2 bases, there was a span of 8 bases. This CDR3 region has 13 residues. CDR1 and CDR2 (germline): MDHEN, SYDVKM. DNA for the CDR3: TGTGCCAGCAGTTTGACAGGAACCTACGAGCAGTACTTC. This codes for CASSLTGTYEQYF.

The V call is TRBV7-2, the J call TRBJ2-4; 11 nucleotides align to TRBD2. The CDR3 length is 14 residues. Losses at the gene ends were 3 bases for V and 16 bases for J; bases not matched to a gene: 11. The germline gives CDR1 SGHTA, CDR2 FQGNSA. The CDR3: CASSFSGLAAGFYF. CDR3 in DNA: TGTGCCAGCAGCTTTTCGGGACTAGCGGCGGGGTTTTACTTC. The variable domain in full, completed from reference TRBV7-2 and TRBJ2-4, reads GAGVSQSPSNKVTEKGKDVELRCDPISGHTALYWYRQSLGQGLEFLIYFQGNSAPDKSGLPSDRFSAERTGGSVSTLTIQRTQQEDSAVYLCASSFSGLAAGFYFGAGTRLSVL.

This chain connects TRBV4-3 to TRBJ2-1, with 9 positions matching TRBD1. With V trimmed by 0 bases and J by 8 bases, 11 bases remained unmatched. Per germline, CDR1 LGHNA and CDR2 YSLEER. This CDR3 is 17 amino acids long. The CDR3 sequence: CASSQDWMGDRVYEQFF. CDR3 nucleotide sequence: TGCGCCAGCAGCCAAGATTGGATGGGGGACAGGGTGTATGAGCAGTTCTTC.

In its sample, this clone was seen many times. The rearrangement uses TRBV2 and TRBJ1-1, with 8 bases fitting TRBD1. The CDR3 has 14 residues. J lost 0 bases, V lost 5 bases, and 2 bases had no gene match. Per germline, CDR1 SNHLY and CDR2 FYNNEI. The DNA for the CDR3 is TGTGCCAGCAGTTTACAGGGGGTGAACACTGAAGCTTTCTTT. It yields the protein CASSLQGVNTEAFF.

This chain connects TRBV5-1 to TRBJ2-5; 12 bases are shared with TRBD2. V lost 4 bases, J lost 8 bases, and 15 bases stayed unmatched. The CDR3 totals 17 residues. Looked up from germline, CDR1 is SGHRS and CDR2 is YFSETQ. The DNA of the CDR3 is TGCGCCAGCAGCCTCGGGACTAGCGGGTATTTCCAGGATACCCAGTACTTC. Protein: CASSLGTSGYFQDTQYF.

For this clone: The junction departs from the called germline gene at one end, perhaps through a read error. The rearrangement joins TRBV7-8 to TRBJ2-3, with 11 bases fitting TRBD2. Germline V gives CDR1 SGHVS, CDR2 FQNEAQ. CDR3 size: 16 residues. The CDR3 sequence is CASSVALAGVSDTQYF. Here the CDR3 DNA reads TGTGCCAGCAGCGTAGCACTAGCGGGGGTCTCAGATACGCAGTATTTT.

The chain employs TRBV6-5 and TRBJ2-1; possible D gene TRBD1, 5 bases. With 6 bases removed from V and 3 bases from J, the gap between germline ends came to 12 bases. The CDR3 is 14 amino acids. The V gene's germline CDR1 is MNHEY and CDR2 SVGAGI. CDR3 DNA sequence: TGTGCCAGCAGCCCGACGCAGGGCTACAATGAGCAGTTCTTC. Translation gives CASSPTQGYNEQFF.

The CDR3 sequence: CASVSGYGYTF. CDR3 nucleotide sequence: TGTGCCAGTGTTTCGGGCTATGGCTACACCTTC. The gene calls are TRBV6-5 and TRBJ1-2; unclear D gene. There are 11 residues in the CDR3. Germline CDR1 and CDR2: MNHEY and SVGAGI. Trimming stripped 9 bases from V and 4 bases from J, with 9 bases between.

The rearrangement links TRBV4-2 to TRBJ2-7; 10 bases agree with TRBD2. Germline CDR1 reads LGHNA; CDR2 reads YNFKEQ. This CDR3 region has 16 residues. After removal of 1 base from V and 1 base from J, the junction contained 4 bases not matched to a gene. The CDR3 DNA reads TGTGCCAGCAGCCAAGGGGGACTAGCGTTATCCTACGAGCAGTACTTC. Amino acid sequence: CASSQGGLALSYEQYF.

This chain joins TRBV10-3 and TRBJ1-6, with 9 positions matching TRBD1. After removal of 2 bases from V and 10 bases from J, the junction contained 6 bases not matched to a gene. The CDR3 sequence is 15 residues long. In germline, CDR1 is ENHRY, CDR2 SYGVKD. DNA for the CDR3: TGTGCCATCAGTGAGACAGGGGGCGATCTCTCACCCCTCCACTTT. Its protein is CAISETGGDLSPLHF.